The source of this TCR beta chain is a study of blood T cells in healthy people across ages (dated by TCRdb to the mid-2010s). Study-wide context: In model experiments, template switching captured roughly one uniquely barcoded TCR beta cDNA molecule for every two T cells. To track age-related changes in TCR beta repertoire diversity, the study relied on deep sequencing normalized with unique cDNA molecular identifiers. The donors were split into four age groups: young (average roughly 15 years), middle-aged (over 35), aged (more than 55) and long-lived (approximately 80). Donors of different ages were randomly distributed across sequencing lanes to avoid experimental bias. For two donors (one aged 18 to 30 and one aged 80 or older), the study analyzed two additional independent replicas of 1 million unique cDNA reads from the same blood draw. General conclusions and limits of the study: Because the CMV infection status of the donors was unknown, age-related changes in expanded clonotypes may potentially have been confounded. Compared with the aged group, the long-lived group had more naive CD4+ T cells, fewer expanded clones and increased TCR diversity, a pattern suggesting age selection. Estimates of total diversity from one million sequenced T cells were regarded as lower bounds and underestimates. The percentage of naive T cells measured by flow cytometry correlated strongly with observed TCR beta diversity. Bulk unsorted PBMC profiling prevented conclusive comparison of naive and antigen-experienced compartments. Observed TCR beta diversity per million T cells fell roughly linearly with age, and a significant reduction was already apparent by age around 36.

Donors were 30 to 45 systemically healthy Caucasian individuals from Russia aged roughly 6 to 95 years. Each donor gave approximately 9.4 milliliters of peripheral blood, drawn into EDTA-treated Vacutainer tubes. Ficoll-Paque density-gradient centrifugation was used to isolate PBMCs, with at least 6.5 million per sample. Total RNA, at least 5 micrograms per sample, was extracted from PBMCs with Trizol reagent. For every donor, an aliquot of PBMCs went through flow cytometry to measure the percentages of naive CD45RAhigh/CD27high T cells. V is clipped by 0 bases and J by 3 bases, and the sequence between their germline boundaries is 15 bases long. CDR1 and CDR2, per the germline V gene, are SGHRS and YFSETQ. Including the terminal cysteine and phenylalanine, the CDR3 comprises 17 residues. Here the CDR3 DNA is all that survives: 51 bases in frame from base 1. Points on this clonotype: Its antigen is still unknown. No clone much larger than this one lies a single base away; base qualities are absent.

Library preparation employed 5' RACE. Sequencing took place on an Illumina HiSeq 2500. A second about 6 to 11 cycle PCR used a sample-barcoded 5' primer and a J-beta primer mix. A template-switch 5' adaptor carrying 12 random nucleotides introduced a unique molecular identifier onto each TCR beta cDNA molecule. Each sample yielded at least 2.5 million CDR3-containing paired-end reads. All of the RNA was converted into first-strand cDNA using the Mint cDNA synthesis kit, with a TRBC-specific oligonucleotide serving as the primer. Following uracil-DNA glycosylase treatment, a first 18-cycle PCR with universal primers M1SS and BC2_uni_R was performed on all cDNA. In the source study's methods: For normalization, 1 million high-quality reads were randomly selected from each sample, with every read carrying a distinct molecular identifier. Instead of being binned into consensus sequences, reads with shared molecular identifiers were discarded. CDR3 identification, clonotype clustering and error correction used MiTCR with a Q25 quality threshold and the strictest error-elimination algorithm. A nonparametric unseen species model with Euler transformation was used to estimate lower-bound total TCR beta diversity. TCRdb cleaned the public reads at Q25 with fastp, built clones with MiXCR and kept in-frame beta chains. Rows with a matching CDR3 protein are joined into one entry that keeps the most common DNA and genes. TCRdb, not the original authors, processed these V and J calls. Present in this sample are about 730,000 distinct CDR3 sequences, about 40% of which were seen just once. The biggest ten clones account for 20% to 25% of the sample.

The chain couples TRBV5-1 to TRBJ2-2; the D gene cannot be named for sure. Sample: blood. This TCR was recovered from an older woman in good health. The nucleotide sequence reads as follows: TGCGCCAGCAGCTTGGGGCTTAAGCCGTGGGACACCGGGGAGCTGTTTTTT. Its product reads: CASSLGLKPWDTGELFF.